This TCR beta chain appears in the sequencing data of a study of T-cell memory formation after mild COVID-19. Whole-study context: For the most part, TCR clusters were specific to one donor.

The study's findings and limits: The study found balanced CD4/CD8 in clones contracting day 15 to 85 and a CD4+ lean in later expanders.

This clonotype was seen a handful of times. Its antigen remains unknown. TCRdb called the 5' RACE reads again in MiXCR, with one record for every CDR3 protein. Of 550,000 to 600,000 distinct CDR3 sequences in the sample, roughly 17% are singletons; the top ten hold roughly 8%. The sample comprised PBMCs or a T cell subset sorted from them (not recorded which). The sequence derives from an adult woman who had mild COVID-19 (a few samples of this study predate the infection). Cell type and time point are not known.

CDR3 sequence: CAWILIGSGNTIYF. The CDR3 coding sequence is TGTGCCTGGATCTTAATAGGGAGTGGAAACACCATATATTTT. This chain connects TRBV30 to TRBJ1-3; D is uncertain. The CDR3 consists of 14 residues. Between the trimmed V and J ends, which lost 4 bases and 3 bases, there was a span of 13 bases. Germline V lookup: CDR1 GTSNPN, CDR2 SVGIG (reference sequence).